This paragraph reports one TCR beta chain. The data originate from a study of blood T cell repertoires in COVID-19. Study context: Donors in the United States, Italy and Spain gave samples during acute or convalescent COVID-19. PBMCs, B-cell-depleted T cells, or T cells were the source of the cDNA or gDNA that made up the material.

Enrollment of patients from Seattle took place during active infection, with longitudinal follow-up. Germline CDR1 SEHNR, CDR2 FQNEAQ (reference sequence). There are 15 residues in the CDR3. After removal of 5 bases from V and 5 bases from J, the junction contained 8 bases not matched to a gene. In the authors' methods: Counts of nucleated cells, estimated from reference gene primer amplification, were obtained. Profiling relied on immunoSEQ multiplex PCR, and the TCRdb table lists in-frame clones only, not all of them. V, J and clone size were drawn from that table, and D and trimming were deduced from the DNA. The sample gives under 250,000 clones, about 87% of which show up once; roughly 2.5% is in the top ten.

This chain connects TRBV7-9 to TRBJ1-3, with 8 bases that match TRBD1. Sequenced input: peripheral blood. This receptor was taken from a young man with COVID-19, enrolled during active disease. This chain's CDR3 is CASSPGTGTRNTIYF. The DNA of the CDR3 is TGTGCCAGCAGCCCTGGGACAGGAACAAGAAACACCATATATTTT.